Described below is a single TCR beta chain sequence and its context. This sample is part of a study of blood T cell repertoires in COVID-19. Study-level information: Sites across the United States, Italy and Spain contributed samples from acute and convalescent COVID-19.

Germline values: CDR1 LNHDA, CDR2 SQIVND (reference sequence). CDR3 length equals 12 residues. The V end was cut by 3 bases, the J end by 8 bases, with 10 bases between. The repertoire was sequenced with immunoSEQ multiplex PCR; TCRdb's copy has only in-frame clones and lacks some. The profile shows roughly 140,000 clones, 87% of them singletons. This sequence joins TRBV19 and TRBJ1-1; D uncertain. The clonotype comes from a woman aged 60 to 75 with active or convalescent COVID-19. What was sequenced was peripheral blood. The CDR3 region is CASSIWAGEAFF. The CDR3 nucleotides are TGTGCCAGTAGTATTTGGGCAGGAGAAGCTTTCTTT.